Following are 3 T cell receptor beta chains from one sample sequenced in a study of blood T cell repertoires in COVID-19 (dated by TCRdb to about 2020). The protocol used for the library was the immunoSEQ multiplex PCR assay. The source is immuneACCESS, and TCRdb retained only in-frame sequences with V and J called. Part of the clones is not carried over; for the studies checked, unresolved V genes explain less than half of this, and the remainder is unexplained. The sample records approximately 190,000 clones, roughly 81% of which are singletons. Jointly, the top ten make up about 5.1% of the sample. Material: peripheral blood. Receptor source: a woman aged 70-85 years with active or convalescent COVID-19.

This clone has only one observation. The rearrangement links TRBV11-2 to TRBJ2-3; TRBD2 agrees at 7 bases. The CDR3 sequence is 15 residues long. V lost 1 base and J lost 4; bases outside the gene matches: 5. Germline CDR1 reads SGHAT; CDR2 reads FQNNGV. CDR3 sequence: CASSLAGGLADTQYF. The CDR3 DNA reads as TGTGCCAGCAGCTTAGCGGGAGGCTTAGCAGATACGCAGTATTTT. Looking up the rest from reference TRBV11-2 and TRBJ2-3 gives the full variable domain: EAGVAQSPRYKIIEKRQSVAFWCNPISGHATLYWYQQILGQGPKLLIQFQNNGVVDDSQLPKDRFSAERLKGVDSTLKIQPAKLEDSAVYLCASSLAGGLADTQYFGPGTRLTVL.

This rearrangement joins TRBV7-9 to TRBJ2-7; D not certain. The V end was cut by 0 bases, the J end by 0 bases, with 18 bases between. Germline V lookup: CDR1 SEHNR, CDR2 FQNEAQ (reference sequence). The CDR3 consists of 18 residues. DNA of the CDR3: TGTGCCAGCAGCTTAGCGGCCGGGTCCTCACGCCACTCCTACGAGCAGTACTTC. Translating gives CASSLAAGSSRHSYEQYF. Looking up the rest from reference TRBV7-9 and TRBJ2-7 gives the full variable domain: DTGVSQNPRHKITKRGQNVTFRCDPISEHNRLYWYRQTLGQGPEFLTYFQNEAQLEKSRLLSDRFSAERPKGSFSTLEIQRTEQGDSAMYLCASSLAAGSSRHSYEQYFGPGTRLTVT.

The chain employs TRBV5-1 and TRBJ1-3; D not resolved. The CDR3 has 14 residues. Germline V gene lookup returns CDR1 SGHRS and CDR2 YFSETQ. Deletions cut 2 bases from V and 1 base from J, with 7 bases between. The CDR3 coding sequence is TGCGCCAGCAGCTTAAGCGCGTCTGGAAACACCATATATTTT. Translating gives CASSLSASGNTIYF.